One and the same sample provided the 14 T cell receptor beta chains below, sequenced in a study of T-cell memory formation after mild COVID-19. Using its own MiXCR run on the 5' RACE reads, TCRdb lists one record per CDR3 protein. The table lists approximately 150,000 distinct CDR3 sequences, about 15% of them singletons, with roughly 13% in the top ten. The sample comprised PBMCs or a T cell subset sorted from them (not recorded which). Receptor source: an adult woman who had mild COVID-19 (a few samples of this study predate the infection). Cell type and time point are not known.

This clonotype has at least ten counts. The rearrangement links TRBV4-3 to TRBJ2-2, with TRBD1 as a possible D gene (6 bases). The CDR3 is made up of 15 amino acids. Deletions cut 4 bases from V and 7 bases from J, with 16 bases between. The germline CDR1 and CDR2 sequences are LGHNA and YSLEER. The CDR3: CASSRGEQGSGELFF. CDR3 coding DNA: TGCGCCAGCAGCCGAGGTGAACAGGGAAGCGGGGAGCTGTTTTTT.

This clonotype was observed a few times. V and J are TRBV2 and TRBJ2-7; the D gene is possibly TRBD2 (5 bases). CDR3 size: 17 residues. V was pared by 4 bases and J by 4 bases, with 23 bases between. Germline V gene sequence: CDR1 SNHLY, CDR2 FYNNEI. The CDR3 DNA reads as TGTGCCAGCAGTGTAGGAGCGCTAGCTGTTACCTTGTACGAGCAGTACTTC. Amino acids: CASSVGALAVTLYEQYF.

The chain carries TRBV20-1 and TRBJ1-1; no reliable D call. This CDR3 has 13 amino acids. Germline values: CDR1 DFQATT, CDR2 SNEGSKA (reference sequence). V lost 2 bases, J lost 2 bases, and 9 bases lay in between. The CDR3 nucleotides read TGCAGTGCTAGAACACTGAGAAACACTGAAGCTTTCTTT. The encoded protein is CSARTLRNTEAFF.

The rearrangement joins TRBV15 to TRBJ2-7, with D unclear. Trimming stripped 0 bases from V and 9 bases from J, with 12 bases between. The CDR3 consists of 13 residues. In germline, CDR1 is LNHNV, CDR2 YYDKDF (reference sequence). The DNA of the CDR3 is TGTGCCACCAGCAGAGATAGTCAGTTCCGGCAGTACTTC. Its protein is CATSRDSQFRQYF.

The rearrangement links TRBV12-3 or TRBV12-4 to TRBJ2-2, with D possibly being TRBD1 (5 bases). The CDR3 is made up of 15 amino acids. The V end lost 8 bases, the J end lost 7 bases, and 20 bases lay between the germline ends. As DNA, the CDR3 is TGTGCCAGCCGATTCGAAAGGGTGGGGCTCGGGGAGCTGTTTTTT. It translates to CASRFERVGLGELFF.

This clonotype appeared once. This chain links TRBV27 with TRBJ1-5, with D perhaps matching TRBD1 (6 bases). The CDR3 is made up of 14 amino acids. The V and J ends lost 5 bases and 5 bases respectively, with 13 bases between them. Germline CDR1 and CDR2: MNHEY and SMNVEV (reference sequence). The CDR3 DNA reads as TGTGCCAGCAGTCCCGGACAGAAGGATCAGCCCCAGCATTTT. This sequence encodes CASSPGQKDQPQHF.

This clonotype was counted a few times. Here the CDR3 reads CASSLGTAVNTEAFF. The CDR3 DNA reads as TGTGCCAGCTCCCTAGGGACAGCTGTAAACACTGAAGCTTTCTTT. The chain carries TRBV18 and TRBJ1-1, with TRBD1 matching over 7 bases. CDR3 length: 15 residues. Germline CDR1 KGHSH, CDR2 LQKENI. With 6 bases clipped from V and 2 bases from J, the junction kept 9 bases outside the gene matches.

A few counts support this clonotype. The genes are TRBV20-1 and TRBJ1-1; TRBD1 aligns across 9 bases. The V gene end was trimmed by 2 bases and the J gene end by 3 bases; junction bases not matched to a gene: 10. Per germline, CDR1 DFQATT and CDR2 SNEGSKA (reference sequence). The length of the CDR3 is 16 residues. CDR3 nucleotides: TGCAGTGCTAGATCACTGGAGGGACAGGGTGACACTGAAGCTTTCTTT. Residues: CSARSLEGQGDTEAFF.

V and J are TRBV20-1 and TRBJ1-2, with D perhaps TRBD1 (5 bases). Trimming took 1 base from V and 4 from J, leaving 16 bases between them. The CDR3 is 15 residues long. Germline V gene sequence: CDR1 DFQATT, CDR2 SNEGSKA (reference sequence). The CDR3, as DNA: TGCAGTGCTAGAGCAGAACAGGCGTCTCTCTATGGCTACACCTTC. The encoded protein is CSARAEQASLYGYTF.

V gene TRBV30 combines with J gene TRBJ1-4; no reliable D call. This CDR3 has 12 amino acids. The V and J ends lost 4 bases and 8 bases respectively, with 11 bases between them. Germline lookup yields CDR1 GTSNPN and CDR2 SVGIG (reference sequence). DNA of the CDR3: TGTGCCTGGACTCAGAGTGGGGAAAAACTGTTTTTT. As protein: CAWTQSGEKLFF. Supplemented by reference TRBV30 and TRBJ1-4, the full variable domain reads SQTIHQWPATLVQPVGSPLSLECTVEGTSNPNLYWYRQAAGRGLQLLFYSVGIGQISSEVPQNLSASRPQDRQFILSSKKLLLSDSGFYLCAWTQSGEKLFFGSGTQLSVL.

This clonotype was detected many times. CDR3 in amino acids: CASTPLASQGTYEQYF. In DNA, the CDR3 is TGTGCCAGCACCCCCCTAGCCTCCCAGGGCACCTACGAGCAGTACTTC. This chain uses TRBV27 with TRBJ2-7; either TRBD1 or TRBD2 may fit D (5 bases each). Trimming removed 7 bases at V and 2 bases at J, with 21 bases between. The CDR3 consists of 16 residues. The germline V gene encodes CDR1 MNHEY and CDR2 SMNVEV (reference sequence).

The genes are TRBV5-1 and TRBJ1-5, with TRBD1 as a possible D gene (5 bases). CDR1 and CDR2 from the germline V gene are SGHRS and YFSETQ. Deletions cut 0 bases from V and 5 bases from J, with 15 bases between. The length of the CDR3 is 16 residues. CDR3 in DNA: TGCGCCAGCAGCTTGGAGGGGCGACTTGGGGATCAGCCCCAGCATTTT. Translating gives CASSLEGRLGDQPQHF.

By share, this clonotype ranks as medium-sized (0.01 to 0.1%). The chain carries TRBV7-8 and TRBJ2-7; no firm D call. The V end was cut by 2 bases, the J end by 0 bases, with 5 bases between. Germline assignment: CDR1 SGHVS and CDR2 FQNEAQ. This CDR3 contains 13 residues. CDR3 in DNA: TGTGCCAGCAGCTTACAGAGCTCCTACGAGCAGTACTTC. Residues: CASSLQSSYEQYF.

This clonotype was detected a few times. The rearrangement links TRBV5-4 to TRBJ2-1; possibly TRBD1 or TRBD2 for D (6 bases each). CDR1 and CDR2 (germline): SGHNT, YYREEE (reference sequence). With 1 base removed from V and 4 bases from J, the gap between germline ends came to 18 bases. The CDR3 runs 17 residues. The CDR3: CASSLPRGGRLYNEQFF. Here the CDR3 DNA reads TGTGCCAGCAGCTTGCCCAGAGGGGGGCGTCTGTACAATGAGCAGTTCTTC.